This note documents a single T cell receptor beta chain sequence. Its antigen is not yet known. No base qualities exist here, and no much larger clone lies one base off it. Other DNA sequences in this sample translate to the same CDR3. The record originates from a study of shared clonotypes between healthy human individuals (dated by TCRdb to between 2020 and 2021). Some background on the complete study: A couple of women and a few men aged 18 to 49 years were included in the cohort. For each donor, CD4 naive and CD4 memory were each given three plates, CD8 naive was given two plates, and CD8 memory was given one plate. The study deeply sequenced blood TCR repertoires of about 5 healthy adults to estimate repertoire size and the extent of clonotype sharing between individuals. Libraries were prepared and TCR repertoires were sequenced by different laboratories using diverse techniques, in order to increase sequencing depth and limit assay-specific biases. Leukapheresis yielded between about 0.8 and 9.5 billion PBMCs per donor.

V is reduced by 4 bases and J by 4 bases, leaving a spacing of 12 bases between them. The CDR3 covers 13 residues, taking in both the cysteine and the phenylalanine. Only the CDR3 region is kept as DNA, spanning 39 bases read in frame from base 1. The CDR1 and CDR2 encoded by the germline V gene (reference sequence) are SGHNT and YYREEE. The donors were healthy, HIV-negative adults who had no recently reported acute infections or vaccinations. All donors were Caucasian adults living in Nashville, Tennessee, USA. CD4+ T cells were enriched by magnetic negative selection, after which naive cells were positively selected on CD45RA and the negative fraction was taken as the memory subset. After blood collection by leukapheresis, PBMCs were isolated using Ficoll-Histopaque density gradient centrifugation and then cryopreserved in the vapor phase of liquid nitrogen. Analytical flow cytometry was used to check the purity and quantity of each magnetically sorted T cell population. From each sorted fraction, genomic DNA was isolated and quantified by UV absorbance on a Nanodrop 2000c.

Using the deep immunoSEQ assay, TCR CDR3 regions were amplified from genomic DNA by multiplex PCR. For each cell subset, the extracted genomic DNA was distributed evenly across all wells of several immunoSEQ 96-well plates, and each plate served as one replicate. For sorted subsets, roughly 200 ng of genomic DNA, equivalent to some 33,000 T cell genomes, went into each replicate PCR. The purified libraries were quantified using a Qubit 3.0 fluorometer, sized with a Bioanalyzer 2100, and then quantified again using the KAPA Library Quantification kit. A separate single-read 150-cycle Illumina NextSeq 550 flow cell was used to sequence each immunoSEQ 96-well plate. The study's processing was this. Because the immunoSEQ output included only junctional sequences and no quality scores, the filtering could not be the same as the filtering used for full-length reads. Sequences were annotated with PyIR, a Python wrapper for IgBLAST v1.9, using IMGT germline references to assign V/J genes and CDR3. Reads were filtered out if the reads had weak V/J assignments (E-value above 1e-6), no CDR3, stop codons, out-of-frame junctions, or ambiguous translated residues. V3J clonotypes were defined as sequences sharing an identical inferred V gene, J gene, and CDR3 amino acid sequence. To compute the percentage overlap between repertoires, the number of shared unique clonotypes was divided by the size of the smaller repertoire. RTK rarefaction, the Chao1 estimator, and Recon v2.1 estimates of unobserved clonotypes were used to assess repertoire richness. OLGA was used to compute generation probabilities for all TCRbeta clonotypes that the gDNA method yielded from a handful of donors. This immuneACCESS table, as held by TCRdb, lists in-frame sequences with V and J called but not all clones. Of the missing ones, under half trace to an unresolved V gene in checked studies; the others have no known cause. V, J and clone size derive from that table, while D and trimming were established from the DNA sequence. Counted in this sample were roughly 1,600,000 clones; about 98.5% of them appeared once. Jointly, the top ten make up 0.36% of the sample.

The research as a whole found: Compared with non-shared clonotypes, clonotypes shared by all four sorted-subset donors had higher generation probabilities. Larger estimated clonotype richness was generally found for naive subsets than for memory subsets. Based on pairwise subsampling, the degree of clonotype sharing among donors was expected to be affected by sequencing depth. Sharing across several donors was observed for about 5% of naive CD4, 3% to 4% of naive CD8, 2% to 2.5% of memory CD4, and about 0.4% of memory CD8 clonotypes. The small number of donors limited the genetic and exposure-history diversity represented. Sampling was restricted to blood, and TCR repertoires in tissue are likely to differ from TCR repertoires in blood. Rarefaction of sorted-subset datasets indicated incomplete sequencing despite the large sequencing depth.

Material for sequencing was naive CD4+ T cells sorted from blood. Read against the paper, the sample's cell subset or site label means: CD45RA+ positively selected. The clonotype originates from a man aged 25 to 45 in good health. Rearrangement joined TRBV5-4 to TRBJ2-7, and TRBD2 may be the D gene, going by 5 matching bases. This receptor has the CDR3 CASSLDSAYEQYF. DNA sequence: TGTGCCAGCAGCCTGGACTCAGCATACGAGCAGTACTTC.